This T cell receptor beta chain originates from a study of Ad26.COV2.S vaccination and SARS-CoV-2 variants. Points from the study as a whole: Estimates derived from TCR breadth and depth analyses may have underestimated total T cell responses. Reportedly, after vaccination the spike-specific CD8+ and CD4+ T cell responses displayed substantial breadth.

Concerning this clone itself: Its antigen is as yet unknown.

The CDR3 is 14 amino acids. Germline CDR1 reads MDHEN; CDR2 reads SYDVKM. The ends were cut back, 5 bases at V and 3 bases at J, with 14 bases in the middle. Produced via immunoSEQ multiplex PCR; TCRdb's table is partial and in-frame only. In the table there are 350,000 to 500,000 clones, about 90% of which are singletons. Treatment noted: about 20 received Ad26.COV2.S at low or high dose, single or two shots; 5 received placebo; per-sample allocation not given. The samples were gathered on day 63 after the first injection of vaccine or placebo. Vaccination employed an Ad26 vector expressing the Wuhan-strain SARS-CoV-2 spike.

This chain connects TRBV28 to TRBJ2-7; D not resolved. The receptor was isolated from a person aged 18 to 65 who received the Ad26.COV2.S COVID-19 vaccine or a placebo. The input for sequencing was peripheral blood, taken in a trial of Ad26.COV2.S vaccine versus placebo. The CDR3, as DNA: TGTGCCAGCAGTCCAACCCAAACTCTCTACGAGCAGTACTTC. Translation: CASSPTQTLYEQYF.